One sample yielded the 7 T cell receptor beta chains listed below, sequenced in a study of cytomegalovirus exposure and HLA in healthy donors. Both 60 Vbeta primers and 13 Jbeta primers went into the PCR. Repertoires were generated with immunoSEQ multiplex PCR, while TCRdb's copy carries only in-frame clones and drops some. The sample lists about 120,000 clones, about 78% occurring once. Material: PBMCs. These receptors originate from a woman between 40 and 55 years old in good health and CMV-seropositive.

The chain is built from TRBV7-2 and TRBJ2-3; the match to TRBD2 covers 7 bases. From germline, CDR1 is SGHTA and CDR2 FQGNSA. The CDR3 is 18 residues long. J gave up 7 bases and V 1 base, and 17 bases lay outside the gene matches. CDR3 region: CASSLGLRGGGYLNTQYF. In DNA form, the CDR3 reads TGTGCCAGCAGCTTAGGGCTCCGGGGCGGGGGATACCTGAATACGCAGTATTTT. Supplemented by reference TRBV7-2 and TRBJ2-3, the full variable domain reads GAGVSQSPSNKVTEKGKDVELRCDPISGHTALYWYRQSLGQGLEFLIYFQGNSAPDKSGLPSDRFSAERTGGSVSTLTIQRTQQEDSAVYLCASSLGLRGGGYLNTQYFGPGTRLTVL.

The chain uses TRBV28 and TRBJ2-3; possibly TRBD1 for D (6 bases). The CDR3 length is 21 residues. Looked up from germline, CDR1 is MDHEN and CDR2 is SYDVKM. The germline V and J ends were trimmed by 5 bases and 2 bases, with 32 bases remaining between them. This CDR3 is CASSHATGSHNLGSHTDTQYF. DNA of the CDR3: TGTGCCAGCAGTCATGCTACAGGGTCCCACAATTTAGGGTCGCACACAGATACGCAGTATTTT.

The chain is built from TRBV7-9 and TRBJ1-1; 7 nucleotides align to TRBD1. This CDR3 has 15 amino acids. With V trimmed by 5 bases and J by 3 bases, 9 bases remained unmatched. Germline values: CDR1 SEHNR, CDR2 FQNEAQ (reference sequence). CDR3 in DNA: TGTGCCAGCAGCCCGAGCACAGGGGTTCACACTGAAGCTTTCTTT. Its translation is CASSPSTGVHTEAFF.

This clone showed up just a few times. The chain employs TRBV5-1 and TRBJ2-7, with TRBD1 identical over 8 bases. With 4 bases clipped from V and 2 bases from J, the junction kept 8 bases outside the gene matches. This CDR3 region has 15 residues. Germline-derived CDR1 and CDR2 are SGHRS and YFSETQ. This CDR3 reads CASSKGGTGAYEQYF. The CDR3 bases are TGCGCCAGCAGCAAAGGCGGGACAGGTGCCTACGAGCAGTACTTC.

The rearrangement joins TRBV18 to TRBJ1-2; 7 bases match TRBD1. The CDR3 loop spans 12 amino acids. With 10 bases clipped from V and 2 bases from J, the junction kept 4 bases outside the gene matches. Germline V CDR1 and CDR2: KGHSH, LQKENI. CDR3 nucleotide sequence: TGTGCCACTACGACAGGGAACTATGGCTACACCTTC. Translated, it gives CATTTGNYGYTF.

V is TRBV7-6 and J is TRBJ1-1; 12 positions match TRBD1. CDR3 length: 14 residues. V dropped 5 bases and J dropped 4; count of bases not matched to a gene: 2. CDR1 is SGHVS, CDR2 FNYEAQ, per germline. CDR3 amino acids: CASSAGQGATEAFF. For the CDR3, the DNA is TGTGCCAGCAGCGCGGGACAGGGGGCCACTGAAGCTTTCTTT.

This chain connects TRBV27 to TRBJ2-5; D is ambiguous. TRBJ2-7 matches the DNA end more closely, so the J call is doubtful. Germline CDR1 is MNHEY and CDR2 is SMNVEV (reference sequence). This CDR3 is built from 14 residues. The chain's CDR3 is CASSLSRGSYEQYF. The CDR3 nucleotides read TGTGCCAGCAGTTTATCCCGCGGCTCCTACGAGCAGTACTTC.